The 26 T cell receptor beta chains listed next were all sequenced from one sample in a study of T-cell reconstitution after alpha-beta-depleted transplantation in children. Unique molecular identifiers featured in how the TCRbeta library was prepared. Each CDR3 protein gets one entry after TCRdb re-called the PCR reads with MiXCR. The sample has hundreds of thousands of distinct CDR3 sequences, 15% to 20% seen once; the top ten hold just under 5%. This material consisted of PBMCs, mostly from graft donor cells, taken 360 days after TCRalphabeta/CD19-depleted stem cell transplant. The receptors were gathered from a male patient aged 10 to 17 who had a stem cell transplant for acute lymphoblastic leukemia, so the T cells may come from the graft donor.

This clonotype was seen only once. The chain couples TRBV5-1 to TRBJ2-1, with 9 bases aligning to TRBD1. Germline lookup yields CDR1 SGHRS and CDR2 YFSETQ. V trimming: 5 bases; J trimming: 11 bases; junction bases outside the gene matches: 17. The CDR3 has 16 amino acids. In DNA form, the CDR3 reads TGCGCCAGCAGTCCCGGACAGGGGCTTAACGGGGGGCAGCAGTTCTTC. It encodes CASSPGQGLNGGQQFF.

This rearrangement joins TRBV11-1 to TRBJ2-5, with TRBD2 as a possible D gene (6 bases). V lost 4 bases and J lost 5, with 20 bases in between. The CDR3 runs 16 residues. CDR1 and CDR2 from the germline V gene are SGHAT and FQDESV (reference sequence). For the CDR3, the DNA is TGTGCCAGCAGCTCCCTGCGGGGCGGGGAGTGGGAGACCCAGTACTTC. This codes for CASSSLRGGEWETQYF.

This clonotype was found once. The V call is TRBV2, the J call TRBJ2-2; D remains ambiguous. The CDR3 length is 12 residues. The germline V and J ends were trimmed by 9 bases and 1 base, with 6 bases remaining between them. In germline, CDR1 is SNHLY, CDR2 FYNNEI. This CDR3 is CASLGNTGELFF. The DNA of the CDR3 is TGTGCCAGTTTGGGGAACACCGGGGAGCTGTTTTTT.

The V call is TRBV10-1, the J call TRBJ2-5; the D gene is possibly TRBD2 (5 bases). V lost 11 bases and J lost 9, with 22 bases in between. This CDR3 contains 13 residues. From germline, CDR1 is WNHNN and CDR2 SYGVQD (reference sequence). The CDR3 DNA reads TGCGCCCGCCCCGTCGGTCATAGGGAGCCCCAGTACTTC. This gives the protein CARPVGHREPQYF.

The V and J genes are TRBV5-1 and TRBJ2-3; D gene ambiguous. The CDR3 spans 13 residues. Germline V CDR1 and CDR2: SGHRS, YFSETQ. Trimming shortened V by 7 bases and J by 7 bases, and 16 bases separated the two germline ends. The CDR3 DNA reads TGCGCCAGCTCGGACGAAGGGTGGAATACGCAGTATTTT. It specifies CASSDEGWNTQYF.

This clonotype appeared many times. V usage is TRBV28 and J usage is TRBJ1-4, with TRBD1 identical over 9 bases. V gave up 6 bases and J gave up 7 bases; unmatched junction bases: 9. Germline V lookup: CDR1 MDHEN, CDR2 SYDVKM. The CDR3 extends over 15 amino acids. The CDR3 protein is CASRPYRGPSEKLFF. CDR3 bases: TGTGCCAGCAGGCCATACAGGGGGCCGAGTGAAAAACTGTTTTTT.

This clonotype occurred many times. V gene TRBV12-3 or TRBV12-4 combines with J gene TRBJ1-1; 7 bases line up with TRBD1. CDR3 length equals 14 residues. V was clipped by 6 bases and J by 5 bases; unmatched bases: 9. CDR3 residues: CASRPQGGGTEAFF. The CDR3 coding sequence is TGTGCCAGCAGACCGCAGGGGGGGGGTACTGAAGCTTTCTTT.

This clonotype came up a few times. The V and J genes are TRBV6-1 and TRBJ1-2, with 8 bases lining up with TRBD1. The junction had 11 bases not matched to a gene; V was cut back by 6 bases and J by 8 bases. This CDR3 has 14 amino acids. Germline V CDR1 and CDR2: MNHNS, SASEGT. Written as DNA, the CDR3 is TGTGCCAGCAGGTTTTCCAGGGGGCAGGGAGGCTACACCTTC. Translating gives CASRFSRGQGGYTF.

This clonotype was detected only a few times. The chain recombines TRBV20-1 with TRBJ2-1; 9 positions match TRBD2. CDR1 and CDR2 (germline): DFQATT, SNEGSKA (reference sequence). V lost 5 bases to trimming and J lost 12 bases; unmatched junction nucleotides: 20. The CDR3 runs 16 residues. CDR3 region: CSARRGVAGAPFRQFF. The CDR3 DNA reads as TGCAGTGCTCGCCGGGGGGTAGCGGGAGCCCCATTCAGGCAGTTCTTC.

This clonotype showed up just a few times. The gene calls are TRBV4-1 and TRBJ2-1, with 11 bases fitting TRBD2. Germline CDR1 is MGHRA and CDR2 is YSYEKL. This CDR3 contains 17 residues. The trim removed 0 bases at V and 6 bases at J, leaving 7 bases unmatched. The CDR3 nucleotides are TGCGCCAGCAGCCAAGACTCAGCTAGCGGGAGGATCAATGAGCAGTTCTTC. As protein: CASSQDSASGRINEQFF.

To note about this clonotype: The junction and the germline gene differ at one end; a read error may be behind it. The V gene is TRBV5-1, the J gene TRBJ2-1; 9 bases match TRBD2. Looked up from germline, CDR1 is SGHRS and CDR2 is YFSETQ. CDR3 size: 18 residues. DNA for the CDR3: TGCGCCAGCAGCTTGGGTGTTAGCGGGAGACCCCCCTACAATAAGCAGTTCTTC. Protein sequence: CASSLGVSGRPPYNKQFF.

This clonotype was seen repeatedly, ten times or more. The rearrangement joins TRBV6-1 to TRBJ2-2; 11 bases are a match to TRBD2. Germline assignment: CDR1 MNHNS and CDR2 SASEGT. The V gene end was trimmed by 6 bases and the J gene end by 3 bases; junction bases not matched to a gene: 3. The CDR3 has 15 amino acids. The CDR3 protein is CASRGTSGYTGELFF. CDR3 in DNA: TGTGCCAGCAGGGGGACTAGCGGTTACACCGGGGAGCTGTTTTTT.

The chain uses TRBV10-3 and TRBJ2-7, with D maybe TRBD2 (6 bases). V lost 6 bases and J lost 2, with 14 bases in between. CDR3 length equals 14 residues. Germline assignment: CDR1 ENHRY and CDR2 SYGVKD. The CDR3 bases are TGTGCCATCAGGACCGGGACTTCAACCTACGAGCAGTACTTC. Its protein product is CAIRTGTSTYEQYF.

The chain has TRBV5-1 and TRBJ2-6; 9 nucleotides agree with TRBD1. CDR1 and CDR2 (germline): SGHRS, YFSETQ. This CDR3 spans 19 amino acids. V was clipped by 5 bases and J by 3 bases; unmatched bases: 15. The CDR3 loop reads CASSYPSSTGGFGANVLTF. The CDR3 bases are TGCGCCAGCAGTTACCCAAGCTCCACAGGGGGCTTTGGGGCCAACGTCCTGACTTTC.

This clonotype appeared a few times. The chain employs TRBV6-5 and TRBJ2-7; 9 nucleotides line up with TRBD1. This CDR3 comprises 14 residues. Looked up from germline, CDR1 is MNHEY and CDR2 is SVGAGI. J gave up 1 base and V 7 bases, and 5 bases lay outside the gene matches. CDR3 bases: TGTGCCAGCATACCGACAGGGGGTTCCTACGAGCAGTACTTC. It is translated as CASIPTGGSYEQYF.

This clonotype was seen a handful of times. V usage is TRBV29-1 and J usage is TRBJ2-3, with D perhaps TRBD2 (6 bases). The CDR3 extends over 23 amino acids. The V and J ends lost 1 base and 2 bases respectively, with 37 bases between them. Germline loops: CDR1 SQVTM, CDR2 ANQGSEA. CDR3 nucleotides: TGCAGCGTTGAAGTAGGGGTAGCGGCGCGGGCTCATATTAGTTGGGGCCCCACAGATACGCAGTATTTT. Translating it yields CSVEVGVAARAHISWGPTDTQYF.

This clonotype was observed a few times. The V gene is TRBV27, the J gene TRBJ2-4; D perhaps matches TRBD2 (5 bases). Germline V gives CDR1 MNHEY, CDR2 SMNVEV (reference sequence). The CDR3 has 15 amino acids. V was trimmed by 3 bases and J by 6 bases, leaving 15 bases between them. CDR3 DNA: TGTGCCAGCAGTTTGCATGCCGGGGTTGGAAACATTCAGTACTTC. This translates into CASSLHAGVGNIQYF.

The chain recombines TRBV2 with TRBJ2-2, with 11 bases that match TRBD1. This CDR3 contains 17 residues. Germline assignment: CDR1 SNHLY and CDR2 FYNNEI. V shed 5 bases and J 3 bases; nucleotides not matched to a gene: 8. This chain's CDR3 is CASSLLGQGADTGELFF. As DNA, the CDR3 is TGTGCCAGCAGTTTACTAGGACAGGGGGCGGACACCGGGGAGCTGTTTTTT.

This clonotype was seen more than once but under ten times. The CDR3 DNA follows: TGCGCCAGCAGCTTGCGCGCATCCGGGACAGGGACCTACGAGCAGTACTTC. Its protein is CASSLRASGTGTYEQYF. This sequence joins TRBV5-1 and TRBJ2-7; TRBD1 agrees at 9 bases. V lost 1 base and J lost 2; bases outside the gene matches: 10. CDR1 SGHRS and CDR2 YFSETQ come from the germline V gene. This CDR3 spans 17 amino acids.

A few counts support this clonotype. The genes are TRBV20-1 and TRBJ2-7; 7 bases match TRBD1. CDR1 DFQATT and CDR2 SNEGSKA come from the germline V gene (reference sequence). The CDR3 runs to 15 residues. Unmatched junction bases numbered 8, after V lost 3 bases and J lost 0 bases. The CDR3 coding sequence is TGCAGTGCTAGGGCCCGGGACAGCTACTCCTACGAGCAGTACTTC. Translating gives CSARARDSYSYEQYF.

This clonotype was picked up a small number of times. The chain employs TRBV20-1 and TRBJ1-6, with D unclear. Trimming removed 3 bases from V and 7 bases from J, with 10 bases in between. Germline-derived CDR1 and CDR2 are DFQATT and SNEGSKA (reference sequence). The CDR3 contains 13 residues. CDR3 bases: TGCAGTGCTAGGGGATTGATGAATTCACCCCTCCACTTT. Protein sequence: CSARGLMNSPLHF.

This chain uses TRBV5-4 with TRBJ2-2, with 12 bases lining up with TRBD2. With 1 base clipped from V and 6 bases from J, the junction kept 4 bases outside the gene matches. Germline values: CDR1 SGHNT, CDR2 YYREEE (reference sequence). The CDR3 loop spans 16 amino acids. For the CDR3, the DNA is TGTGCCAGCAGCTTGAGACTAGCGGGAGACGCCGGGGAGCTGTTTTTT. Protein sequence: CASSLRLAGDAGELFF.

The sample holds a few counts of this clonotype. V gene TRBV5-4 combines with J gene TRBJ2-7; 9 nucleotides agree with TRBD2. The CDR3 runs to 15 residues. CDR1 and CDR2 (germline): SGHNT, YYREEE (reference sequence). Trimming at V came to 4 bases and at J to 1 base, leaving 6 bases not matched to a gene. CDR3 in amino acids: CASSGSGRSSYEQYF. CDR3 coding DNA: TGTGCCAGCAGCGGGAGCGGGAGGAGTTCCTACGAGCAGTACTTC. Combining the CDR3 with reference TRBV5-4 and TRBJ2-7 gives the whole variable domain ETGVTQSPTHLIKTRGQQVTLRCSSQSGHNTVSWYQQALGQGPQFIFQYYREEENGRGNFPPRFSGLQFPNYSSELNVNALELDDSALYLCASSGSGRSSYEQYFGPGTRLTVT.

This clonotype was seen a few times. The chain recombines TRBV15 with TRBJ1-2; 8 nucleotides agree with TRBD1. J lost 6 bases, V lost 0 bases, and 0 bases had no gene match. Germline V lookup: CDR1 LNHNV, CDR2 YYDKDF (reference sequence). The CDR3 contains 13 residues. CDR3 DNA sequence: TGTGCCACCAGCAGAGAGGGACAGGATGGCTACACCTTC. It specifies CATSREGQDGYTF.

In its sample, this clonotype was seen a few times. V is TRBV29-1 and J is TRBJ2-4; a possible D gene is TRBD2 (5 bases). The germline V and J ends were trimmed by 2 bases and 9 bases, with 17 bases remaining between them. CDR1 is SQVTM, CDR2 ANQGSEA, per germline. CDR3 length: 14 residues. CDR3 residues: CSVENPTNGGIQYF. The CDR3 DNA sequence: TGCAGCGTTGAAAACCCCACTAACGGAGGCATTCAGTACTTC.

This clonotype was observed a few times. The chain is built from TRBV27 and TRBJ2-7, with D tentatively TRBD1 or TRBD2 (5 bases each). Trimming left V 6 bases short and J 7 bases short, with 22 bases between. Looked up from germline, CDR1 is MNHEY and CDR2 is SMNVEV (reference sequence). The CDR3 sequence is 15 residues long. CDR3 nucleotides: TGTGCCAGCAGCCTTGGGACCCTATTTCCTCGAGAGCAGTACTTC. It encodes CASSLGTLFPREQYF.